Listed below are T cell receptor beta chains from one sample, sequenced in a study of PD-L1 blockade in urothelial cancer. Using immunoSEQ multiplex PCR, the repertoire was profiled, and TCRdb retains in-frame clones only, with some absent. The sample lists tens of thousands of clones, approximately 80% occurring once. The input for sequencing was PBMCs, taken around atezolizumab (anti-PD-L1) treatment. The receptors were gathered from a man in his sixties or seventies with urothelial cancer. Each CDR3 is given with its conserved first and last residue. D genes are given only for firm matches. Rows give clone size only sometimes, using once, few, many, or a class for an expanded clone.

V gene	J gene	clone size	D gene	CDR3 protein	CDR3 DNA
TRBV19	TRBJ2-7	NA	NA	CASSKGPASYEQYF	TGTGCCAGTAGTAAGGGGCCCGCATCCTACGAGCAGTACTTC
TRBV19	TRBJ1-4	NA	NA	CATGEYATNEKLFF	TGTGCCACGGGGGAATATGCAACTAATGAAAAACTGTTTTTT
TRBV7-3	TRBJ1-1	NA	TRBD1	CATQTGDLNTEAFF	TGTGCCACCCAGACAGGGGATTTGAACACTGAAGCTTTCTTT
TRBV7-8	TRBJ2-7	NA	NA	CASSLVGPTGGYEQYF	TGTGCCAGCAGCTTAGTGGGGCCCACCGGGGGATACGAGCAGTACTTC
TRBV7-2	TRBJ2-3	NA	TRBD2	CASARTSGTDTQYF	TGTGCCAGCGCCCGGACTAGCGGCACAGATACGCAGTATTTT
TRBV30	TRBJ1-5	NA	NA	CAWSSERDQPQHF	TGTGCCTGGAGCTCTGAGAGGGATCAGCCCCAGCATTTT
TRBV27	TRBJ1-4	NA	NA	CASGPYREGDEKLFF	TGTGCCAGCGGACCATACAGGGAGGGGGATGAAAAACTGTTTTTT
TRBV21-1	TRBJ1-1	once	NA	CASSKGTGTGNEAFF	TGTGCCAGCAGCAAAGGGACAGGGACTGGTAATGAAGCTTTCTTT
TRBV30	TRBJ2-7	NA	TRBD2	CARGREPLNEQYF	TGTGCCCGCGGGAGGGAACCCTTAAACGAGCAGTACTTC
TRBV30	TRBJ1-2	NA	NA	CAWSSGGGFAYGYTF	TGTGCCTGGAGTTCCGGGGGGGGGTTCGCCTATGGCTACACCTTC
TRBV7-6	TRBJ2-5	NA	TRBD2	CASSLVVWVAGVQETQYF	TGTGCCAGCAGCTTAGTCGTCTGGGTAGCGGGAGTTCAAGAGACCCAGTACTTC
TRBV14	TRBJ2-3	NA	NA	CASSRFRGDTQYF	TGTGCCAGCAGCCGTTTCAGGGGAGATACGCAGTATTTT
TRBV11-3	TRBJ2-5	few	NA	CASSRGPLETQYF	TGTGCCAGCAGCAGGGGCCCTTTGGAGACCCAGTACTTC
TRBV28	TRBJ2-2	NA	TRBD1	CVIKGGTGGQSGELFF	TGTGTCATAAAGGGCGGGACAGGGGGCCAATCCGGGGAGCTGTTTTTT